This TCR beta chain was sequenced for a study of human T cells and chemical hapten exposure (TCRdb year 2021). Regarding the research as a whole: For sensitization, 2% DPC in acetone was applied to a roughly 2 cm by roughly 2 cm area of upper inner arm skin. Weekly therapeutic DPC doses were additionally applied to the scalp of patients throughout the roughly 23-week study period. Patch testing on the upper back used Finn chambers containing 0.01% DPC, with scoring done after 6 days according to International Contact Dermatitis Research Group standards. The mostly female patient cohort included alopecia areata with under or over 50% scalp involvement, alopecia totalis and alopecia universalis. Libraries were combined into a pool for sequencing, and differences in TCR yield between samples came mainly from small differences in library volumes within the pool. Peripheral blood TCR repertoire changes were tracked in vivo in alopecia patients during primary and secondary sensitization to the hapten diphenylcyclopropenone (DPC). Blood samples were taken from patients before sensitization (week 0) and at 2, 6 and about 24 weeks after DPC sensitization. About 29 alopecia patients gave blood for TCR sequencing at one to four time points (pre-sensitization, 2, 6 and 24 weeks).

This clonotype was picked up many times. Its binding antigen is unknown. No much larger clone exists at a distance of one base, and base qualities are not known. The paper as a whole reports these results and caveats: After repeated subsampling, the strength of the expansion versus patch-test correlation and the threshold at which it became significant changed. DPC sensitization did not change how many TCRs were above 1 in 1000 frequency, and no evidence was found of alterations in global repertoire structure. Compared with pre-sensitization or healthy control sets, expanded TCRs formed significantly more large CDR3 similarity clusters, which is consistent with antigen-driven responses. Patch test score correlated positively with the number of PT1 expanded TCRs, reaching significance at thresholds 8, 16 and 32 but not at 4. All patients had alopecia, a presumed autoimmune disease, so their immune response might differ from that of healthy individuals.

The receptor library was made with RACE. The sequencing machine was a NextSeq 500. During library preparation, unique molecular identifiers were attached to individual cDNA molecules so that TCRs could be counted in a quantitative, reproducible way. Each blood RNA sample was used to sequence both TCR alpha and TCR beta chains. In the source study's methods: The median number of TCRs per sample was around 96,000, ranging from about 20,000 to 690,600. The Decombinator software suite was used to annotate the V, J and CDR3 of the TCR reads. For PS versus PT1 abundance plots, all samples were subsampled to the same number of TCRs (28,000). TCRs were defined as expanded if absent before sensitization and observed at least eight times at the 2-week time point. TCRdb reworked the public reads: Q25 trimming with fastp, MiXCR clone assembly, productive beta chains retained. Each entry is one CDR3 protein sequence, shown with its most common DNA and genes. TCRdb's processing, not the authors', yielded these V and J calls. The sample data list tens of thousands of distinct CDR3 sequences, and roughly 6.7% of these were observed just once. The top ten constitute approximately 1.6% of the sample.

The time point label corresponds to: pre-sensitization, week 0. The sample's treatment or condition label, decoded: therapeutic diphenylcyclopropenone sensitization with weekly scalp DPC. Blood at each patch-test visit was drawn before the patch test was applied. Patients were eligible if aged 18 to 70, diagnosed with alopecia and judged suitable for DPC therapy, and pregnant patients were excluded. Unfractionated whole blood was collected in Tempus Blood RNA tubes, and total RNA was extracted from that blood. Sequenced here: whole blood, sampled in connection with sensitization to the hapten diphenylcyclopropenone (DPC). This TCR derives from a woman under 40 with alopecia areata. Some clones in this sample may be carry-over from other donors' samples.

The DNA sequence follows: TGTGCCAGCGCCGATGGGGGCGATGAAAAACTGTTTTTT. It codes for CASADGGDEKLFF. The rearranged chain carries TRBV5-4 and TRBJ1-4, with TRBD1 perhaps the D gene, on 6 matching bases. The CDR3 goes from the cysteine to the phenylalanine over 13 residues. Only the CDR3 DNA stays, 39 bases, in frame from base 1. From the germline V gene (reference sequence), CDR1 is SGHNT and CDR2 is YYREEE. The V and J ends are trimmed by 7 bases and 6 bases, leaving 13 bases between them.